The source of this T cell receptor beta chain is a study of control samples from healthy donors and cancer patients. Trimming removed 7 bases from V and 5 bases from J; junction bases left unmatched: 10. The CDR3 runs to 13 residues. The germline CDR1 and CDR2 sequences are SQVTM and ANQGSEA. Profiled with immunoSEQ multiplex PCR; TCRdb holds only in-frame clones, not every one. This sample carries tens of thousands of clones, around 85% of them seen once, and the ten largest clones take about 38%. This TCR came from a man in his sixties or seventies with lung cancer. The chain is built from TRBV29-1 and TRBJ1-2, with 7 positions matching TRBD1. The source material was PBMCs. The CDR3, as DNA: TGCAGCGCCTTGACAGGGACGGGGTATGGCTACACCTTC. Amino acid sequence: CSALTGTGYGYTF.